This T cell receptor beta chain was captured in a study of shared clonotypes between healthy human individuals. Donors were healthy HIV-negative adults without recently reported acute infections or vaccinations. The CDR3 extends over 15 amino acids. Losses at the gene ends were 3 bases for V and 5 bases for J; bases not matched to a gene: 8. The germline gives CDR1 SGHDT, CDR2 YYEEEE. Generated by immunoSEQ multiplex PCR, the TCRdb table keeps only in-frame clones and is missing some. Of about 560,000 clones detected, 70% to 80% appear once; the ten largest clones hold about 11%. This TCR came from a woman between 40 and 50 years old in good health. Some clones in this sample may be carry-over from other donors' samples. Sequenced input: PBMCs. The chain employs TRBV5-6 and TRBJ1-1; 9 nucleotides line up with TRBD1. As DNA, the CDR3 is TGTGCCAGCAGCTGGAAACAGGGGGCGCGGACTGAAGCTTTCTTT. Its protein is CASSWKQGARTEAFF.